These 3 T cell receptor delta chains share one sample of origin, sequenced in a study of gamma-delta chains in newborns, infants, children. TCRdb redid clone calling on the reads using CATT. The table includes just over 5,500 delta-chain clones, approximately 0.4% detected once. The source material was blood. These receptors were obtained from a child who was a newborn, infant or young child, either healthy, febrile or measles-vaccinated (not recorded which).

This clone has just a few counts. A read error is the likely source, as a far larger clone sits one nucleotide away. This sequence joins TRDV2 and TRDJ3, with D maybe TRDD3 (5 bases). Looked up from germline, CDR1 is GEAIGNYY and CDR2 is EKD. The CDR3 is 19 residues long. CDR3 amino acids: CACGTAGSISSWDTRQMFF. The CDR3 bases are TGTGCCTGTGGCACCGCGGGATCCATCAGCTCCTGGGACACCCGACAGATGTTTTTC.

The chain is built from TRDV2 and TRDJ3; 13 positions match TRDD3. The J gene, not given by TCRdb, was assigned here from a germline match of the nucleotide sequence. Germline CDR1 and CDR2: GEAIGNYY and EKD. Trimming cost V 3 bases and J 2 bases; bases outside gene matches: 9. The CDR3 runs 20 residues. The CDR3 bases are TGTGCCTGTGACCCTCTCGTACTGGGGGATACGCCCTGGGACACCCGACAGATGTTTTTC. Encoded protein: CACDPLVLGDTPWDTRQMFF.

On this clone itself: A read error likely explains why the TCRdb protein, taken from a much larger clone, differs from this DNA's translation at residue 5; the protein shown is translated from the DNA. V usage is TRDV2 and J usage is TRDJ3; no clear D. V was pared by 3 bases and J by 4 bases, with 15 bases between. From germline, CDR1 is GEAIGNYY and CDR2 EKD. The CDR3 loop spans 17 amino acids. CDR3: CACDALIYRWDTRQMFF. The CDR3 coding sequence is TGTGCCTGTGACGCCTTAATATACAGGTGGGACACCCGACAGATGTTTTTC.